This T cell receptor beta chain came from a study of T cells in Graves' hyperthyroidism and ophthalmopathy. There are 11 residues in the CDR3. Germline V CDR1 and CDR2: SQVTM, ANQGSEA. Trimming removed 5 bases at V and 6 bases at J, with 7 bases between. For this clonotype: No antigen is known for it.

The source material, RNA transcripts, was used to amplify TCR beta CDR3 regions. Using the HTBI primer set, a first-round RT-PCR was run on the TCR CDR3. Using its own MiXCR run on the multiplex PCR reads, TCRdb lists one record per CDR3 protein. The profile shows 400,000 to 450,000 distinct CDR3 sequences, approximately 14% of them singletons. Regarding the study as a whole: In simple terms, a model built on 13 V-J features told ophthalmopathy apart from stable hyperthyroidism. Most thyroid clonotypes expanded above 0.001 were also detected in blood.

Sequenced sample: blood. The TCR sequence derives from a man younger than 35 with Graves' ophthalmopathy. The chain joins TRBV29-1 to TRBJ2-2; D is unclear. The CDR3 region is CSVSDPGELFF. The CDR3 DNA reads TGCAGCGTTTCAGATCCCGGGGAGCTGTTTTTT.